The 8 T cell receptor beta chains listed next were all sequenced from one sample in a study of cytomegalovirus exposure and HLA in healthy donors. Use of 60 Vbeta and 13 Jbeta primers characterized the PCR. Data came from immunoSEQ multiplex PCR; TCRdb stores just in-frame clones and leaves some out. Here the sample spans around 150,000 clones, roughly 80% being singletons. Sequences were obtained from PBMCs. The source is a female donor in good health and CMV-seronegative.

This rearrangement joins TRBV19 to TRBJ1-1; D might be TRBD1 (5 bases). V lost 5 bases and J lost 8, with 15 bases in between. The CDR3 has 13 amino acids. CDR1 is LNHDA, CDR2 SQIVND, per germline (reference sequence). In nucleotides, the CDR3 is TGTGCCAGTAGTCCTCTCGAAAGGACAGAAGCTTTCTTT. It specifies CASSPLERTEAFF.

The CDR3 region is CASSLVSGTEAFF. CDR3 nucleotide sequence: TGTGCCAGCAGCTTGGTTTCAGGGACTGAAGCTTTCTTT. The rearrangement links TRBV5-4 to TRBJ1-1; tentatively, D is TRBD1 (5 bases). With 0 bases removed from V and 5 bases from J, the gap between germline ends came to 8 bases. The CDR3 consists of 13 residues. Germline assignment: CDR1 SGHNT and CDR2 YYREEE (reference sequence).

Here the CDR3 reads CASSRPGVNYEQYF. In nucleotides, the CDR3 is TGCGCCAGCAGCCGTCCGGGGGTGAATTACGAGCAGTACTTC. The J gene is TRBJ2-7, the V gene TRBV4-1; a possible D gene is TRBD2 (6 bases). V gave up 4 bases and J gave up 4 bases, with 14 bases separating them. The CDR3 spans 14 residues. Germline values: CDR1 MGHRA, CDR2 YSYEKL.

V usage is TRBV5-1 and J usage is TRBJ2-1, with TRBD2 identical over 10 bases. The CDR3 runs to 15 residues. CDR1 and CDR2 from the germline V gene are SGHRS and YFSETQ. V lost 0 bases and J lost 7; bases outside the gene matches: 4. CDR3 nucleotides: TGCGCCAGCAGCTTGGCTAGCGGGAGCTCTAATGAGCAGTTCTTC. It specifies CASSLASGSSNEQFF.

The chain has TRBV19 and TRBJ1-1; 8 nucleotides align to TRBD1. The CDR3 has 15 amino acids. CDR1 is LNHDA and CDR2 is SQIVND in the germline V gene (reference sequence). With 7 bases clipped from V and 3 bases from J, the junction kept 10 bases outside the gene matches. CDR3 residues: CASTPGGDRHTEAFF. CDR3 in DNA: TGTGCCAGTACCCCAGGGGGCGATAGGCACACTGAAGCTTTCTTT.

CDR3 nucleotide sequence: TGCAGTGCTAGCCGGGAGCGTACGCAGTATTTT. Translated, it gives CSASRERTQYF. V gene TRBV20-1 combines with J gene TRBJ2-3; D is possibly TRBD2 (6 bases). This CDR3 has 11 residues. Germline CDR1 is DFQATT and CDR2 is SNEGSKA (reference sequence). V was cut by 3 bases and J by 8 bases, with 9 bases left in between.

This clone has just a few counts. The chain employs TRBV5-1 and TRBJ1-1; perhaps TRBD1 as D (6 bases). V was pared by 3 bases and J by 4 bases, with 13 bases between. The germline gives CDR1 SGHRS, CDR2 YFSETQ. This CDR3 contains 14 residues. CDR3 DNA sequence: TGCGCCAGCAGCTCACAGGGCCGGGGCACTGAAGCTTTCTTT. This translates into CASSSQGRGTEAFF.

The J gene is TRBJ1-5, the V gene TRBV5-8; D is possibly TRBD1 (5 bases). Germline V lookup: CDR1 SGHTS, CDR2 YDEGEE. CDR3 length: 14 amino acids. Trimming cost V 4 bases and J 3 bases, with 11 bases left between them. Here the CDR3 reads CASSPDRNNQPQHF. CDR3 DNA: TGTGCCAGCAGCCCCGACAGAAACAATCAGCCCCAGCATTTT.